Below, one T cell receptor beta chain is given with its context. This sample was taken from a study of CD8+CD57+ T cells in acquired aplastic anemia. On the study more broadly: The mean DNA yield obtained from sorted CD4+ and CD8+ cells came to approximately 3 ug.

CDR3 and TCR beta VDJ profiling relied on genomic DNA as the template. In TCRdb, the reads were re-called with MiXCR into one record per CDR3 protein. The sample lists under 200,000 distinct CDR3 sequences; 64% were seen once. Germline CDR1 and CDR2: SGHRS and YFSETQ. Trimming removed 4 bases from V and 3 bases from J, with 16 bases in between. The CDR3 covers 15 residues. V and J are TRBV5-1 and TRBJ1-1, with a possible D match to TRBD1 (5 bases). The receptor's source is a human donor with severe aplastic anemia or a healthy control (not recorded which). Input material: sorted CD4+, CD8+, or CD8+CD57+ T cells (not recorded which) from PBMCs. CDR3 sequence reads: CASSAGHGADTEAFF. The CDR3 DNA reads TGCGCCAGCAGCGCAGGACACGGAGCAGACACTGAAGCTTTCTTT. The full variable domain, rest sourced from reference TRBV5-1 and TRBJ1-1, is KAGVTQTPRYLIKTRGQQVTLSCSPISGHRSVSWYQQTPGQGLQFLFEYFSETQRNKGNFPGRFSGRQFSNSRSEMNVSTLELGDSALYLCASSAGHGADTEAFFGQGTRLTVV.